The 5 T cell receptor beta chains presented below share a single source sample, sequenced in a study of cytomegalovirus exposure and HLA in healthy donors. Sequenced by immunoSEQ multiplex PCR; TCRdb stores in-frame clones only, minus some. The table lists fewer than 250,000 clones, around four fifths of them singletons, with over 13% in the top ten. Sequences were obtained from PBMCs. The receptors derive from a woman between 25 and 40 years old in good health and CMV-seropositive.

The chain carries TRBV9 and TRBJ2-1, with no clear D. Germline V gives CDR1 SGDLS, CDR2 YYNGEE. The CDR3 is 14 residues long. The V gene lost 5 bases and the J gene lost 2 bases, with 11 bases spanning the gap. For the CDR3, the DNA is TGTGCCAGCAGTCCCACGGTCACCTACAATGAGCAGTTCTTC. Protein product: CASSPTVTYNEQFF.

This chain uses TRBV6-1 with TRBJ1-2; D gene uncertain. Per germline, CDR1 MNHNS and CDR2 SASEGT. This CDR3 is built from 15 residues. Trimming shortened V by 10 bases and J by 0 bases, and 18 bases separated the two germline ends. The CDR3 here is CATLQGTHSNYGYTF. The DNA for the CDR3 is TGTGCCACTTTACAAGGAACCCACTCTAACTATGGCTACACCTTC.

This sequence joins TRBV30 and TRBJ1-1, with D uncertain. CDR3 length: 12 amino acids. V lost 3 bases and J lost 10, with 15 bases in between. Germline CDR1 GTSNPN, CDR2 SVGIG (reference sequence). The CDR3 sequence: CAWSFPLEGAFF. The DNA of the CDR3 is TGTGCCTGGAGCTTCCCTCTGGAAGGAGCTTTCTTT.

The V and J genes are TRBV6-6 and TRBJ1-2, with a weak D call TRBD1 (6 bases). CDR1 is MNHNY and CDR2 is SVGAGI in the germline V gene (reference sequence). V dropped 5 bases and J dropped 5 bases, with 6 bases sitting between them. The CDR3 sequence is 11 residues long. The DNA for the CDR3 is TGTGCCAGCAGTCAGGGGTATGGCTACACCTTC. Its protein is CASSQGYGYTF.

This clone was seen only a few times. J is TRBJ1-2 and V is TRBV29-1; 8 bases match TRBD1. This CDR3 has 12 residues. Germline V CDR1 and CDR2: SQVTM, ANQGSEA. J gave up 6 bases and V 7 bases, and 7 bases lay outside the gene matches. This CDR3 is CSGQGAYDGYTF. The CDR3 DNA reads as TGCAGCGGCCAGGGGGCTTATGATGGCTACACCTTC.